This TCR beta chain was profiled in a study of beta chain features in type 1 diabetes. The study reverse transcribed the entire isolated RNA, so it sequenced expressed TCRB transcripts. The method was immunoSEQ multiplex PCR; TCRdb's version includes in-frame clones alone and lacks a portion of them. The table records about 70,000 clones, almost 50% of them present only once. The CDR3 contains 12 residues. The germline gives CDR1 SQVTM, CDR2 ANQGSEA. V gave up 3 bases and J gave up 8 bases; unmatched junction bases: 5. Each sorted fraction was over 95% pure. Findings and caveats of the study: Among all four CD4+ subsets, Type 1 diabetes patients had TCRB CDR3s that were moderately but significantly shorter. Researchers caution that PCR might favor shorter templates, equally among patients and controls. The similarity of naive, central memory and Treg TCRB repertoires appeared greater among patients than among healthy donors. There was no resolution here of whether HLA type influences TCRB rearrangement.

This clone was picked up a small number of times. Its antigen is unknown. The sequenced sample was central memory CD4+ T cells from blood. The receptor was isolated from a man aged 30 to 39 with type 1 diabetes. This chain links TRBV29-1 with TRBJ1-2; 8 nucleotides align to TRBD1. The CDR3 DNA follows: TGCAGCGTTGATGCGACAGGGGACGGCTACACCTTC. This codes for CSVDATGDGYTF.